This TCR beta chain was profiled in a study of T-cell memory formation after mild COVID-19. Study-wide background: TCR clusters were mostly donor specific. Study-wide results and limits: The appearance of some responding clones in pre-infection memory suggested that cross-reactive memory joined.

In the case of this clonotype: Its antigen is still unknown.

MiXCR, run by TCRdb on the 5' RACE reads, gives a single entry per CDR3 protein. In the table there are 150,000 or so distinct CDR3 sequences, about 15% of which are singletons. Germline CDR1 SGHVS, CDR2 FNYEAQ. The V gene end was trimmed by 2 bases and the J gene end by 3 bases; junction bases not matched to a gene: 6. The CDR3 has 15 residues. This sequence originates from an adult woman who had mild COVID-19 (a few samples of this study predate the infection). Cell type and time point are not known. Sequencing used PBMCs or a T cell subset sorted from them (not recorded which). V and J are TRBV7-6 and TRBJ1-1; 7 bases match TRBD1. The CDR3 coding sequence is TGTGCCAGCAGCTTAACCGAGCAGGGGGACACTGAAGCTTTCTTT. It codes for CASSLTEQGDTEAFF.